Listed below are T cell receptor beta chains from one sample, sequenced in a study of blood T cells in healthy people across ages. MiXCR was run by TCRdb on the 5' RACE reads, yielding one entry per CDR3 protein. Among around 1,500,000 distinct CDR3 sequences listed, approximately 40% were seen once. Sequenced input: blood. The receptors shown here come from a woman aged 18-35 years in good health. The CDR3 runs from the conserved cysteine through the conserved F or W. A D gene is named only where the DNA matches it firmly. Not every row has a clone size; where given, it reads once, few, many or a size class.

V	D	size	J	DNA	CDR3
TRBV25-1	-	-	TRBJ1-1	TGTGCCAGCATTGGTAGGGGTCCGGGGAACACTGAAGCTTTCTTT	CASIGRGPGNTEAFF
TRBV7-2	-	-	TRBJ2-7	TGTGCCAGCAGCTTAGAGCCCCACCACTCCTACGAGCAGTACTTC	CASSLEPHHSYEQYF
TRBV7-8	-	once	TRBJ2-1	TGTGCCAGCAGCTTAGCGGGACTCAGGGGCGATGAGCAGTTCTTC	CASSLAGLRGDEQFF
TRBV15	-	few	TRBJ2-5	TGTGCCACCAGGATAGGTTCTCAAGAGACCCAGTACTTC	CATRIGSQETQYF
TRBV18	-	-	TRBJ2-7	TGTGCCAGCTCACCACCGGACAGAGGAACCTCCTACGAGCAGTACTTC	CASSPPDRGTSYEQYF
TRBV12-3/TRBV12-4	-	-	TRBJ2-1	TGTGCCAGCAGTCCTATCCATTCACAGGGAACCGACAATGAGCAGTTCTTC	CASSPIHSQGTDNEQFF
TRBV3-1	-	few	TRBJ1-4	TGTGCCAGCAGCCGATCAGGGAGTTCTAATGAAAAACTGTTTTTT	CASSRSGSSNEKLFF
TRBV20-1	-	-	TRBJ1-2	TGCAGTGCTAGACCCGGGACAAGCTATGGCTACACCTTC	CSARPGTSYGYTF
TRBV2	TRBD1	-	TRBJ2-7	TGTGCCAGCAGATCGACAGGGGGCGCTTCCTACGAGCAGTACTTC	CASRSTGGASYEQYF
TRBV5-1	-	-	TRBJ2-5	TGCGCCAGCAGCTTGGCCGAGATGGACACCCTACCCCAAGAGACCCAGTACTTC	CASSLAEMDTLPQETQYF